One T cell receptor (beta chain) is described in this entry. Antigen specificity is unknown. This sample is part of a study of cytomegalovirus exposure and HLA in healthy donors. Across the whole study: Falling in the Caucasian-associated ancestry cluster were about four fifths of about 400 genotyped donors.

After removal of 4 bases from V and 0 bases from J, the junction contained 2 bases not matched to a gene. Germline V lookup: CDR1 MNHNS, CDR2 SASEGT. The CDR3 covers 14 residues. Study-wide results and caveats: Confirmation in vitro established that a few CMV-associated chains were specific for CMV antigens. Most of the CMV-associated TCR beta chains (in a later analysis) appeared to be HLA-restricted. A later analysis linked a missense DCLRE1C variant to TCR beta V- and J-gene trimming.

The primer mix had 60 Vbeta and 13 Jbeta primers. This table comes from immunoSEQ multiplex PCR, and its TCRdb copy is limited to in-frame clones, with some not included. The sample includes about 130,000 clones. This chain joins TRBV6-1 and TRBJ2-7; the match to TRBD1 covers 8 bases. The clonotype comes from a woman between 40 and 50 years old in good health and CMV-seropositive. Material for sequencing was PBMCs. The CDR3 DNA sequence: TGTGCCAGCAGTGGACAGGGGAGCTCCTACGAGCAGTACTTC. Translating gives CASSGQGSSYEQYF.